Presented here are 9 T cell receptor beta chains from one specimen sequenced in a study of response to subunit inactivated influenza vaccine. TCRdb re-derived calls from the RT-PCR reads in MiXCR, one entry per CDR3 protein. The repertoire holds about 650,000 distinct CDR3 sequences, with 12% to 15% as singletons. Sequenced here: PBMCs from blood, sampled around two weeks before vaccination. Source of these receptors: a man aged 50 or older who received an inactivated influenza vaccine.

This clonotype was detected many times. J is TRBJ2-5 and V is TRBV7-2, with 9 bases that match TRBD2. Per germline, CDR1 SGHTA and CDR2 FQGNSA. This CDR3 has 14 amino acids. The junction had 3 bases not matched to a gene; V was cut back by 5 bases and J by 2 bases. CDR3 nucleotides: TGTGCCAGCAGCCGGACTAGCGCTCAAGAGACCCAGTACTTC. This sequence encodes CASSRTSAQETQYF.

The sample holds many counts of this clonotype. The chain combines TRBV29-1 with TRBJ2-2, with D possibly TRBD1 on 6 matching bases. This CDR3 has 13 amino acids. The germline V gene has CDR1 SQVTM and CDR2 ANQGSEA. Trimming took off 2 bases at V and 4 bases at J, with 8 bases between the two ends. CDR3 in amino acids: CSVERDITGELFF. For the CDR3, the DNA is TGCAGCGTTGAACGGGACATCACCGGGGAGCTGTTTTTT.

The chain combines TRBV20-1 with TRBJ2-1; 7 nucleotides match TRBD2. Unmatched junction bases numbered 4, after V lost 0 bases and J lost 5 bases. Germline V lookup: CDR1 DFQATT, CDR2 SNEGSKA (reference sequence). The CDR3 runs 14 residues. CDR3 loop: CSARDGGINNEQFF. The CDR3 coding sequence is TGCAGTGCTAGAGACGGGGGGATTAACAATGAGCAGTTCTTC.

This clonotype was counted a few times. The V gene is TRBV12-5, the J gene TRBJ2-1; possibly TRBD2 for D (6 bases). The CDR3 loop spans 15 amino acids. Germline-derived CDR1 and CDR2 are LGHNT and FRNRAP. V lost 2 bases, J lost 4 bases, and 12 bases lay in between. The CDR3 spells CASGLTRERYNEQFF. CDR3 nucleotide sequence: TGTGCTAGTGGTTTGACACGGGAGAGATACAATGAGCAGTTCTTC.

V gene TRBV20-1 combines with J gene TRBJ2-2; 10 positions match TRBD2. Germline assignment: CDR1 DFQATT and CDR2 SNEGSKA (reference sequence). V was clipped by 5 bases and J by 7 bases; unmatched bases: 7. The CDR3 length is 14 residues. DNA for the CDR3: TGCAGTGCTTCGGGACTAGCGTTAGGCGGGGAGCTGTTTTTT. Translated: CSASGLALGGELFF.

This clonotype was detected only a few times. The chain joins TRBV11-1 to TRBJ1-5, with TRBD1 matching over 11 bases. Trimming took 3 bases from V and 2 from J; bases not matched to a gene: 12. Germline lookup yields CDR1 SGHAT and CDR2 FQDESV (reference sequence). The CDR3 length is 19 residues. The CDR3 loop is CASSLGQGGQGSGNQPQHF. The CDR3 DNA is TGTGCCAGCAGCTTGGGACAGGGGGGTCAGGGGTCGGGCAATCAGCCCCAGCATTTT. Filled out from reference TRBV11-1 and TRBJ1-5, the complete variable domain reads EAEVAQSPRYKITEKSQAVAFWCDPISGHATLYWYRQILGQGPELLVQFQDESVVDDSQLPKDRFSAERLKGVDSTLKIQPAELGDSAMYLCASSLGQGGQGSGNQPQHFGDGTRLSIL.

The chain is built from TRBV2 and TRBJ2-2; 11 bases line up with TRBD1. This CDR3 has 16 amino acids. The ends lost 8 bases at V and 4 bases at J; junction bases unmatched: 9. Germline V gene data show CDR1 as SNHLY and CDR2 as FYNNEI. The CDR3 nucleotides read TGTGCCAGCCGACCGCTCGGGACAGGGGGCACCGGGGAGCTGTTTTTT. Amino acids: CASRPLGTGGTGELFF.

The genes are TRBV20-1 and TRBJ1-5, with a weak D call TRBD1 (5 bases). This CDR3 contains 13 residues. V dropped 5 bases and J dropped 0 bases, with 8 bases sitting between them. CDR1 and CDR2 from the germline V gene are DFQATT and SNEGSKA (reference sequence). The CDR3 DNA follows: TGCAGTGCTCAGGGCCTTAGCAATCAGCCCCAGCATTTT. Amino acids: CSAQGLSNQPQHF.

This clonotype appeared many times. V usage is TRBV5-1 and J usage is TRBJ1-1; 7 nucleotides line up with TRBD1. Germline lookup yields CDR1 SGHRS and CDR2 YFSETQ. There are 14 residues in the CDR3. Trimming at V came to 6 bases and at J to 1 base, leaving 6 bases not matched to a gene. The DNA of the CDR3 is TGCGCCAGCAATTTGGCAGGGGGGAACACTGAAGCTTTCTTT. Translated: CASNLAGGNTEAFF. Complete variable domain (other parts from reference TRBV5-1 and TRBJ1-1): KAGVTQTPRYLIKTRGQQVTLSCSPISGHRSVSWYQQTPGQGLQFLFEYFSETQRNKGNFPGRFSGRQFSNSRSEMNVSTLELGDSALYLCASNLAGGNTEAFFGQGTRLTVV.